Listed below are T cell receptor beta chains from one sample, sequenced in a study of shared clonotypes between healthy human individuals. The method was immunoSEQ multiplex PCR; TCRdb's version includes in-frame clones alone and lacks a portion of them. The table lists millions of clones, 90% to 95% of them singletons. The source material was naive CD4+ T cells from PBMCs. The receptors stem from a man aged 18 to 30 in good health. Some clones in this sample may be carry-over from other donors' samples. CDR3s include the opening cysteine and the closing phenylalanine or tryptophan. The order of the fields is V gene, CDR3 length, J gene, D gene, clone size, CDR3 DNA, CDR3 protein. The D gene is left open where the match is weak. Rows may omit the clone size; those that give it use once, few, many or a size class.

TRBV7-8	16	TRBJ2-1	NA	NA	TGTGCCAGCAGCTTAGCACCCCGGGGTTCCTACAATGAGCAGTTCTTC	CASSLAPRGSYNEQFF
TRBV13	15	TRBJ1-1	NA	NA	TGTGCCAGCAGCTTAGCGGGGGGGATGAACACTGAAGCTTTCTTT	CASSLAGGMNTEAFF
TRBV30	13	TRBJ2-5	NA	NA	TGTGCCTGGAGCTATCAACCCCAAGAGACCCAGTACTTC	CAWSYQPQETQYF
TRBV18	16	TRBJ1-5	NA	once	TGTGCCAGCTCACCAAATCGCGGGACCACGGGAGAGCCCCAGCATTTT	CASSPNRGTTGEPQHF
TRBV6-5	13	TRBJ2-1	NA	NA	TGTGCCAGCAGGGCCTATCCAGGACAGGAGCAGTTCTTC	CASRAYPGQEQFF
TRBV5-6	14	TRBJ1-2	TRBD1	NA	TGTGCCAGCAGCCTAGGACAGGGGCCCTATGGCTACACCTTC	CASSLGQGPYGYTF
TRBV2	13	TRBJ1-1	TRBD1	NA	TGTGCCAGCAGAACGACAGGGGGGACTGAAGCTTTCTTT	CASRTTGGTEAFF
TRBV4-3	14	TRBJ2-1	TRBD2	NA	TGCGCCAGCAGCCAAGATAAGCGGGAGGGCTGGCAGTTCTTC	CASSQDKREGWQFF
TRBV19	13	TRBJ1-2	NA	NA	TGTGCCAGTAATTTTAGATCTAACTATGGCTACACCTTC	CASNFRSNYGYTF
TRBV6-1	14	TRBJ1-5	NA	NA	TGTGCCAGCAGTGAACTCCGGGGATTACAGCCCCAGCATTTT	CASSELRGLQPQHF
TRBV5-4	16	TRBJ2-7	TRBD2	NA	TGTGCCAGCAGCTTGGGCGTAGCGGGAGGGCCCTACGAGCAGTACTTC	CASSLGVAGGPYEQYF
TRBV6-6	16	TRBJ2-7	TRBD1	NA	TGTGCCAGCCTTTTGTTCGGGGACAGGGGATCCTACGAGCAGTACTTC	CASLLFGDRGSYEQYF
TRBV7-2	14	TRBJ1-1	NA	NA	TGTGCCAGCAGCTTAATGCAGGGGAACACTGAAGCTTTCTTT	CASSLMQGNTEAFF
TRBV6-5	14	TRBJ2-3	NA	NA	TGTGCCAGCAGTTACTCTGGGAACACAGATACGCAGTATTTT	CASSYSGNTDTQYF
TRBV27	13	TRBJ2-7	TRBD1	NA	TGTGCCAGCAGGGGGACAGGTCTCTACGAGCAGTACTTC	CASRGTGLYEQYF
TRBV4-3	15	TRBJ1-4	NA	NA	TGCGCCAGCAGCCAAGAGGGCGCAACTAATGAAAAACTGTTTTTT	CASSQEGATNEKLFF
TRBV5-4	16	TRBJ2-7	TRBD2	NA	TGTGCCAGCAGCTCAACTACTAGCGGGAGGTTTTACGAGCAGTACTTC	CASSSTTSGRFYEQYF
TRBV28	14	TRBJ2-7	NA	NA	TGTGCCAGCGTCTCCGGGACTTCCACCTACGAGCAGTACTTC	CASVSGTSTYEQYF
TRBV5-1	16	TRBJ2-3	TRBD2	NA	TGCGCCAGCAGCTTGGAGGTAGCGGGAAACACAGATACGCAGTATTTT	CASSLEVAGNTDTQYF
TRBV6-6	15	TRBJ2-7	NA	NA	TGTGCCAGCAGTTACTCGCAGGGTAGCTCCTACGAGCAGTACTTC	CASSYSQGSSYEQYF
TRBV18	15	TRBJ2-2	TRBD2	NA	TGTGCCAGCTCACCGGGACTAGCGGACACCGGGGAGCTGTTTTTT	CASSPGLADTGELFF
TRBV5-1	14	TRBJ2-7	NA	once	TGCGCCAGCAGCTTGGCGATGGGGCCAGCCGAGCAGTACTTC	CASSLAMGPAEQYF
TRBV19	15	TRBJ2-3	NA	NA	TGTGCCAGTAGTTCACCGGAGAGAGGCACAGATACGCAGTATTTT	CASSSPERGTDTQYF
TRBV7-2	11	TRBJ2-1	NA	NA	TGTGCCAGCCGACGTGGGGGTGAGCAGTTCTTC	CASRRGGEQFF
TRBV28	13	TRBJ2-5	NA	NA	TGTGCCAGCAGTTCGACGGCCGCGGAGACCCAGTACTTC	CASSSTAAETQYF
TRBV5-1	13	TRBJ2-7	NA	NA	TGCGCCAGCAGCTTGGTAGTGAGCGGCGAGCAGTACTTC	CASSLVVSGEQYF
TRBV5-1	15	TRBJ1-3	NA	NA	TGCGCCAGCAGCCTGACCCGAGGAGCTGGAAACACCATATATTTT	CASSLTRGAGNTIYF